A selection of T cell receptor beta chains follows, all from one sample in a study of glioma-infiltrating T cells. Using its own MiXCR run on the multiplex PCR reads, TCRdb lists one record per CDR3 protein. The sample has about 400,000 distinct CDR3 sequences, less than 50% seen once. Sequencing used glioma tissue, nonneoplastic brain tissue, or PBMCs (not recorded which). The origin of the receptors is a human donor with low-grade glioma or glioblastoma, undergoing nonglioma brain surgery, or in good health (not recorded which). Both conserved end residues are part of each CDR3. A D gene is named only where the DNA matches it firmly. The size of a clone is reported for some rows only, either as once, few or many, or as a class for expanded clones.

CDR3 protein,CDR3 DNA,clone size,D gene,J gene,V gene
CASSGDTQYF,TGTGCCAGCTCGGGGGATACGCAGTATTTT,few,NA,TRBJ2-3,TRBV6-7
CASSLSIVGNSPLHF,TGTGCCAGCAGTTTATCGATAGTGGGGAATTCACCCCTCCACTTT,few,NA,TRBJ1-6,TRBV27
CASSSLTGQETQYF,TGTGCCAGCAGTTCGCTGACGGGGCAAGAGACCCAGTACTTC,many,NA,TRBJ2-5,TRBV27
CASSQGARDSRGYTF,TGCGCCAGCAGCCAAGGGGCCAGGGACAGCCGAGGCTACACCTTC,NA,TRBD1,TRBJ1-2,TRBV4-1
CASRPLRVGYEQYF,TGTGCCAGCAGGCCGCTCAGGGTTGGCTACGAGCAGTACTTC,many,NA,TRBJ2-7,TRBV27
CASDIGGGNTIYF,TGTGCCAGCGATATTGGAGGTGGAAACACCATATATTTT,NA,NA,TRBJ1-3,TRBV12-3/TRBV12-4
CASRTGTETFYEQYF,TGCGCCAGCAGGACGGGGACAGAGACTTTCTACGAGCAGTACTTC,NA,TRBD1,TRBJ2-7,TRBV5-1
CASSTTSGPGTNEQFF,TGTGCCAGCAGTACAACTAGCGGGCCCGGTACGAATGAGCAGTTCTTC,NA,TRBD2,TRBJ2-1,TRBV6-5
CASSLFPGGSSGANVLTF,TGCGCCAGCAGCTTGTTCCCAGGGGGCAGCTCTGGGGCCAACGTCCTGACTTTC,few,TRBD1,TRBJ2-6,TRBV5-1
CSAERDYLATDTQYF,TGCAGTGCGGAGAGGGATTATCTCGCAACAGATACGCAGTATTTT,NA,NA,TRBJ2-3,TRBV20-1
CASSGQGGSYEQYF,TGTGCCAGCAGCGGACAGGGGGGCTCCTACGAGCAGTACTTC,many,TRBD1,TRBJ2-7,TRBV6-2/TRBV6-3
CATSRDPDRGNIQYF,TGTGCCACCAGCAGAGATCCGGACCGAGGGAACATTCAGTACTTC,NA,NA,TRBJ2-4,TRBV15
CASSPGQVLNQPQHF,TGTGCCAGCAGCCCAGGACAGGTACTCAATCAGCCCCAGCATTTT,few,TRBD1,TRBJ1-5,TRBV6-2/TRBV6-3
CGDRGKETQYF,TGTGGGGATCGAGGGAAGGAGACCCAGTACTTC,NA,NA,TRBJ2-5,TRBV7-3
CASSSLTGQFHKQYF,TGTGCCAGCAGCTCTCTAACCGGACAGTTCCACAAGCAGTACTTC,NA,NA,TRBJ2-7,TRBV7-2
CASTEPGRSTDTQYF,TGTGCCAGCACCGAACCGGGCAGAAGCACAGATACGCAGTATTTT,many,NA,TRBJ2-3,TRBV28
CASSPIALEAFF,TGTGCCAGCAGCCCCATCGCCTTAGAGGCTTTCTTT,few,NA,TRBJ1-1,TRBV7-3
CASSHPRTGAGNTIYF,TGCGCCAGCAGTCACCCCCGAACAGGGGCGGGTAACACCATATATTTT,few,TRBD1,TRBJ1-3,TRBV4-1
CASSFLRGSISTDTQYF,TGTGCCAGCAGTTTTCTACGGGGGTCTATCAGCACAGATACGCAGTATTTT,few,NA,TRBJ2-3,TRBV28
CASSPKGATNEKLFF,TGTGCCAGCAGCCCCAAGGGGGCAACTAATGAAAAACTGTTTTTT,NA,NA,TRBJ1-4,TRBV4-2
CASSDQRTGWTSPLHF,TGTGCCAGCAGTGATCAAAGGACAGGGTGGACTTCACCCCTCCACTTT,many,TRBD1,TRBJ1-6,TRBV25-1
CASSKKTWMETQYF,TGTGCCAGCAGCAAGAAAACCTGGATGGAGACCCAGTACTTC,NA,NA,TRBJ2-5,TRBV3-1
CASLDRSTEAFF,TGTGCCAGTCTGGACAGGAGCACTGAAGCTTTCTTT,NA,TRBD1,TRBJ1-1,TRBV19
CAASGTPPGQFF,TGTGCCGCCTCCGGTACGCCCCCAGGGCAGTTCTTC,NA,NA,TRBJ2-1,TRBV19
CASHVGRSYEQYF,TGTGCCAGCCACGTGGGCAGGAGCTACGAGCAGTACTTC,many,NA,TRBJ2-7,TRBV6-2/TRBV6-3
CSAGLTDTQYF,TGCAGTGCTGGGCTCACAGATACGCAGTATTTT,many,NA,TRBJ2-3,TRBV20-1
CASSAGSDYGYTF,TGTGCCAGCAGCGCCGGCTCCGATTATGGATACACCTTC,NA,NA,TRBJ1-2,TRBV7-3
CASRPGQGTDTQYF,TGTGCCAGCAGGCCGGGACAGGGGACAGATACGCAGTATTTT,few,TRBD1,TRBJ2-3,TRBV5-4
CASVTGSDNNEQFF,TGTGCCAGTGTGACAGGGAGTGATAACAATGAGCAGTTCTTC,many,TRBD1,TRBJ2-1,TRBV6-1
CASRGQGSNNEQFF,TGTGCCAGCAGGGGACAGGGATCAAACAATGAGCAGTTCTTC,NA,TRBD1,TRBJ2-1,TRBV6-1
CASTRTTPYYNEQFF,TGTGCCAGCACTCGAACGACGCCTTACTACAATGAGCAGTTCTTC,NA,NA,TRBJ2-1,TRBV6-1
CASSLGQKLFF,TGTGCCAGCAGTTTAGGGCAAAAACTGTTTTTT,few,NA,TRBJ1-4,TRBV12-3/TRBV12-4
CAGSLSGKTDTQYF,TGTGCCGGCAGCCTTAGCGGGAAGACAGATACGCAGTATTTT,NA,TRBD2,TRBJ2-3,TRBV7-2
CSAPGLMAYEQYF,TGCAGTGCTCCCGGGCTTATGGCCTACGAGCAGTACTTC,NA,NA,TRBJ2-7,TRBV20-1
CASSLLGFSGLGEKLFF,TGTGCCAGCAGTTTATTAGGATTTTCAGGGCTCGGAGAAAAACTGTTTTTT,many,NA,TRBJ1-4,TRBV27
CASSTQSRDWYF,TGTGCCAGCAGCACCCAGTCCCGGGACTGGTACTTC,few,NA,TRBJ2-7,TRBV7-2
CSASPGDTEAFF,TGCAGTGCTAGTCCGGGGGACACTGAAGCTTTCTTT,NA,NA,TRBJ1-1,TRBV20-1